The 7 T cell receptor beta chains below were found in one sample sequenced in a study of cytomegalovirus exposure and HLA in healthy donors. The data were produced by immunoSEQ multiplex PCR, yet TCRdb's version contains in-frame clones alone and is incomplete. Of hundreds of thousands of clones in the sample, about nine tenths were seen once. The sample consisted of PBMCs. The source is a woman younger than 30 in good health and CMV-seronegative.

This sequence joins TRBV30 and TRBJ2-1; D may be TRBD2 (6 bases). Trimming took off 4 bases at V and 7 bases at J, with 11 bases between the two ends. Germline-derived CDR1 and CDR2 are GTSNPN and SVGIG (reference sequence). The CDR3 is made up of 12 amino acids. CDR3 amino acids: CAWTRAGNEQFF. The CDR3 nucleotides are TGTGCCTGGACCCGGGCGGGGAATGAGCAGTTCTTC.

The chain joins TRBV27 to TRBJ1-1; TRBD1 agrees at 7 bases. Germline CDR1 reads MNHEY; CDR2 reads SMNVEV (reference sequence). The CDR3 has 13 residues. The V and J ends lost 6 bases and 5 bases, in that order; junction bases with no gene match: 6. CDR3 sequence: CASRRTGVTEAFF. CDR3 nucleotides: TGTGCCAGCAGGCGTACAGGGGTAACTGAAGCTTTCTTT.

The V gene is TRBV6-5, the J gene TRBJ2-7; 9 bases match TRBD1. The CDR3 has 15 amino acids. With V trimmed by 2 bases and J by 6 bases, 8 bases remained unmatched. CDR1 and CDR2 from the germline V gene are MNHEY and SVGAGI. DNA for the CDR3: TGTGCCAGCAGTTACGCCGGGACAGGGAGGAGCGAGCAGTACTTC. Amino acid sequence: CASSYAGTGRSEQYF.

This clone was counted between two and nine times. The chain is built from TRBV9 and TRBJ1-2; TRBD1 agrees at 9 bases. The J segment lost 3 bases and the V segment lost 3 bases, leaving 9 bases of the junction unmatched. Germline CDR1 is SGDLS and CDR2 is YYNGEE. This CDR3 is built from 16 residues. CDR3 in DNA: TGTGCCAGCAGCGCCCCGAGGGACAGGGTTCACTATGGCTACACCTTC. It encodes CASSAPRDRVHYGYTF.

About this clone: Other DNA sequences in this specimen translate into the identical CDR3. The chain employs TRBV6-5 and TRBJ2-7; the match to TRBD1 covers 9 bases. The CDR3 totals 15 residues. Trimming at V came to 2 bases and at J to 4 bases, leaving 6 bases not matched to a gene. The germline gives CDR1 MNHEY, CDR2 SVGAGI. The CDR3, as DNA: TGTGCCAGCAGTTACGGAGACAGGGGGTTTTACGAGCAGTACTTC. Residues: CASSYGDRGFYEQYF.

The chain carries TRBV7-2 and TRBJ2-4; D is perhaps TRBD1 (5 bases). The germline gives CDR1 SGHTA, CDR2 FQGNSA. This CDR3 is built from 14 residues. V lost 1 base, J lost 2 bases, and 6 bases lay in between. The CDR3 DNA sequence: TGTGCCAGCAGCTTAGAGGGGACCAAAAACATTCAGTACTTC. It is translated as CASSLEGTKNIQYF.

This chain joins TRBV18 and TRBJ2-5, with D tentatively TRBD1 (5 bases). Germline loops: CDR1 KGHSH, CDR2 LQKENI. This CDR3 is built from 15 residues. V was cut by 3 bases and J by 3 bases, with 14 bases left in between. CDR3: CASSPNRIWEETQYF. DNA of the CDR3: TGTGCCAGCTCACCTAACAGGATTTGGGAAGAGACCCAGTACTTC.